In its sample, the clone carrying this T cell receptor beta chain was seen many times. Its antigen is undetermined. TCR beta CDR3 regions were amplified from RNA. When the TCR CDR3 underwent first-round RT-PCR, the HTBI primer set was used. TCRdb independently ran MiXCR on the multiplex PCR reads; one entry per CDR3 protein. The sample carries a few hundred thousand distinct CDR3 sequences, roughly 46% recorded once. Any patient presenting with uncontrolled infection, other autoimmune disease, pregnancy or lactation was left out. These data are taken from a study of T cells in Graves' hyperthyroidism and ophthalmopathy. General study findings and limits: Ophthalmopathy was model-predicted a median around 6.7 months pre-onset. From stable hyperthyroidism, ophthalmopathy was separated by a 13 V-J model.

The CDR3 has 14 amino acids. J was trimmed by 6 bases and V by 2 bases; bases with no gene match: 5. Germline-derived CDR1 and CDR2 are KGHDR and SFDVKD. The sequence was collected from a woman younger than 35 with Graves' hyperthyroidism. The sample was peripheral blood or thyroid tissue (not recorded which). The rearrangement links TRBV24-1 to TRBJ1-1; the match to TRBD1 covers 7 bases. The CDR3 region is CATSDSGRGAEAFF. The CDR3 DNA reads TGTGCCACCAGTGATTCCGGCAGGGGGGCTGAAGCTTTCTTT.